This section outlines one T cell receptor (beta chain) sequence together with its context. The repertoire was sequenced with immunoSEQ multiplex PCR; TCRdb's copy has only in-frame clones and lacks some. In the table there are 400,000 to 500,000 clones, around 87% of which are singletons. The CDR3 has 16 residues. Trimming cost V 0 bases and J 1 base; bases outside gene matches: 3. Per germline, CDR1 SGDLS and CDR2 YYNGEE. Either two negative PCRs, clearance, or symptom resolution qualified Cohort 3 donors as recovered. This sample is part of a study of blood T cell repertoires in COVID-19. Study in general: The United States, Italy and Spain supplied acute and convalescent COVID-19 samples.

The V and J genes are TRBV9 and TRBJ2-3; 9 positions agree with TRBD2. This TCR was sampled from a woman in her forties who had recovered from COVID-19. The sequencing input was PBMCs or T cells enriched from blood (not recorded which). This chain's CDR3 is CASSVDSSGGTDTQYF. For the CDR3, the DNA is TGTGCCAGCAGCGTAGATTCTAGCGGGGGCACAGATACGCAGTATTTT.